Listed here is a single T cell receptor beta chain. Its target is unknown. The second PCR ran roughly 7 to 12 cycles with a sample-barcoded 5' primer and J-beta primers. Each cDNA molecule received a tag from a template-switch adaptor that had 12 random nucleotides. TCRdb re-called the 5' RACE reads through MiXCR, storing one row per CDR3 protein. The sample comprises around 2 million distinct CDR3 sequences, about 39% of which are singletons, and roughly 23% rests with the top ten. The source of the sample is a study of blood T cells in healthy people across ages. Study outcomes and limitations: In these data, TCR beta diversity tracked strongly with naive T cell percentage.

CDR3 length: 15 residues. The ends lost 5 bases at V and 8 bases at J; junction bases unmatched: 11. Each sample used at least 6 million PBMCs. The receptor was derived from a human donor in good health. The rearrangement links TRBV12-3 or TRBV12-4 to TRBJ1-2, with TRBD1 identical over 10 bases. Input material: blood. CDR3 nucleotides: TGTGCCAGCAGTCAAGGTGACAGGGGGCCTCTGGGCTACACCTTC. Its translation: CASSQGDRGPLGYTF.